This entry is about one T cell receptor (beta chain). The record originates from a study of blood T cell repertoires in COVID-19. Study information: Nucleic acid was either cDNA or gDNA, and it came from T cells, B-cell-depleted T cells, or PBMCs.

TCRdb keeps only in-frame clones here, not all; method: immunoSEQ multiplex PCR. This sample has about 240,000 clones, with about 90% found just once. V shed 4 bases, J shed 4 bases, and the junction held 5 bases outside the gene matches. In germline, CDR1 is SGDLS, CDR2 YYNGEE. This CDR3 spans 14 amino acids. The sequence was collected from a man between 60 and 75 years old with acute or convalescent COVID-19. V and J are TRBV9 and TRBJ2-3; 8 bases map to TRBD2. Sequencing was done on a sample of peripheral blood. CDR3 region: CASSQRAGADTQYF. DNA for the CDR3: TGTGCCAGCAGCCAAAGAGCGGGAGCAGATACGCAGTATTTT.